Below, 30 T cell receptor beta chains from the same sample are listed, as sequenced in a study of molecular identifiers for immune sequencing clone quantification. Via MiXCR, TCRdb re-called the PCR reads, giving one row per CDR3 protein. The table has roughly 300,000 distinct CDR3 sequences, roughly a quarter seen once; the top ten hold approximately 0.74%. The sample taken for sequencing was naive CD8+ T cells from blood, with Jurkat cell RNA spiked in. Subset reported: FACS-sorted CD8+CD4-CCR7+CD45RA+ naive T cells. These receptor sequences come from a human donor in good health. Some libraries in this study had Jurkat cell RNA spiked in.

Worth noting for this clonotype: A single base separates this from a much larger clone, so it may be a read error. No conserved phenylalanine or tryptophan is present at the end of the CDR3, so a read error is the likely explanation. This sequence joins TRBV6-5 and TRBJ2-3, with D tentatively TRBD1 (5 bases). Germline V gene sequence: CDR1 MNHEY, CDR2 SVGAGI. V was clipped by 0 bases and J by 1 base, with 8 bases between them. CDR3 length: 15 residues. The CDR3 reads CASSYSGQGTDTQYL. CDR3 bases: TGTGCCAGCAGTTACTCTGGACAAGGCACAGATACGCAGTATCTT.

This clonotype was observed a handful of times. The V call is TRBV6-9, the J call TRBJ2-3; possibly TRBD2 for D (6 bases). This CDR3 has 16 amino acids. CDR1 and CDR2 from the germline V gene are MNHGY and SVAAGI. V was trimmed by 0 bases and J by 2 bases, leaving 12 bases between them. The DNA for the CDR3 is TGTGCCAGCAGTTATTCTTCCGGGGGAACCACAGATACGCAGTATTTT. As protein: CASSYSSGGTTDTQYF.

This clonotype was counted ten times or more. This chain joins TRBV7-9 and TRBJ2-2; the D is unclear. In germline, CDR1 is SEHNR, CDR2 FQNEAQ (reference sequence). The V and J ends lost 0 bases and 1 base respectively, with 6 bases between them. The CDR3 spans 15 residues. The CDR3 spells CASSLAPKNTGELFF. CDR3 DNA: TGTGCCAGCAGCTTAGCCCCAAAGAACACCGGGGAGCTGTTTTTT. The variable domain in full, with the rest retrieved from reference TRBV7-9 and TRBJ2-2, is DTGVSQNPRHKITKRGQNVTFRCDPISEHNRLYWYRQTLGQGPEFLTYFQNEAQLEKSRLLSDRFSAERPKGSFSTLEIQRTEQGDSAMYLCASSLAPKNTGELFFGEGSRLTVL.

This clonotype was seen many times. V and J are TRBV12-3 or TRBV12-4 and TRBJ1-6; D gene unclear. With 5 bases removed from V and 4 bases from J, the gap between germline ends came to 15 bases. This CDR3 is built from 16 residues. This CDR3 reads CASSDTLVPYNSPLHF. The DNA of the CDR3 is TGTGCCAGCAGTGACACCTTGGTCCCATATAATTCACCCCTCCACTTT.

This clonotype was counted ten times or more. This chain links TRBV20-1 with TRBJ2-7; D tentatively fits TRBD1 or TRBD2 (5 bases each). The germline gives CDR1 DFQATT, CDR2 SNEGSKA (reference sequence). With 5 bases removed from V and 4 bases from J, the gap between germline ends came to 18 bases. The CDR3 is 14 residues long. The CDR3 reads CSALLGLGGYEQYF. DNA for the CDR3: TGCAGTGCTCTGCTAGGACTTGGGGGTTACGAGCAGTACTTC.

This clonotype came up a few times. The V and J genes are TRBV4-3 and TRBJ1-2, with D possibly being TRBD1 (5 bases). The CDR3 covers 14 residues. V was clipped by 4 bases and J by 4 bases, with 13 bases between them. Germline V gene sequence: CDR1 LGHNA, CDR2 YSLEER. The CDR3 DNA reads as TGCGCCAGCAGCCTTGGGGCCGGCCCCTATGGCTACACCTTC. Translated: CASSLGAGPYGYTF.

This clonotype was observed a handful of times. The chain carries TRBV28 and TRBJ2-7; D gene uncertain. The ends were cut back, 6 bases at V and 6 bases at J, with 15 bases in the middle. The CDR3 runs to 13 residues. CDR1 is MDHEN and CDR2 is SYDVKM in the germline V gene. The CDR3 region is CASSRRNSREQYF. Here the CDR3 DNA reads TGTGCCAGCAGCCGACGAAACTCCCGCGAGCAGTACTTC. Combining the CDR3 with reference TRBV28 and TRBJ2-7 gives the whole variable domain DVKVTQSSRYLVKRTGEKVFLECVQDMDHENMFWYRQDPGLGLRLIYFSYDVKMKEKGDIPEGYSVSREKKERFSLILESASTNQTSMYLCASSRRNSREQYFGPGTRLTVT.

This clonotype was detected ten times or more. The CDR3 region is CASSSAGTFLGEQYF. CDR3 in DNA: TGTGCCAGCAGCTCGGCAGGGACATTCCTGGGCGAGCAGTACTTC. The chain is built from TRBV5-6 and TRBJ2-7; weak D call: TRBD1 (6 bases). The CDR3 is 15 amino acids. The V end was cut by 3 bases, the J end by 6 bases, with 19 bases between. Germline values: CDR1 SGHDT, CDR2 YYEEEE.

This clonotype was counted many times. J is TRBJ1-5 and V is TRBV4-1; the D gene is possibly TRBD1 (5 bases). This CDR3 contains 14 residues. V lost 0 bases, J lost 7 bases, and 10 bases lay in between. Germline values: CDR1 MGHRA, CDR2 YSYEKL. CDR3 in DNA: TGCGCCAGCAGCCAAGACCGGGGCGGACAGCCCCAGCATTTT. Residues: CASSQDRGGQPQHF.

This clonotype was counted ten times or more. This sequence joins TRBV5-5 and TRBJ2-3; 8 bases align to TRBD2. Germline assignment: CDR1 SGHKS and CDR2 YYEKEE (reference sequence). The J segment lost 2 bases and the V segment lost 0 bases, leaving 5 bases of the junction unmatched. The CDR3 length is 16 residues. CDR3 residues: CASSLDLSGATDTQYF. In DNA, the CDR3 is TGTGCCAGCAGCTTGGATCTTAGCGGGGCCACAGATACGCAGTATTTT.

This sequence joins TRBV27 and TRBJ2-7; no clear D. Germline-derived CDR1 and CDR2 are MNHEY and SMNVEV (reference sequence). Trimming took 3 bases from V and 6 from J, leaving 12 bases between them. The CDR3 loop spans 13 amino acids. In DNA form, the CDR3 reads TGTGCCAGCAGTTTTAGGTCCCGGTCCGAGCAGTACTTC. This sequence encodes CASSFRSRSEQYF.

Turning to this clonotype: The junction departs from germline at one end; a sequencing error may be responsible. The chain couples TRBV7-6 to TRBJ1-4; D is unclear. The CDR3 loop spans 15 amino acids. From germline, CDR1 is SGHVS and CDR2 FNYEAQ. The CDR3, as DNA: TGTGCCAGCAGCTTATCGGCAGCCGAAAATGAAAAAGTGTTTTTT. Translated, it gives CASSLSAAENEKVFF.

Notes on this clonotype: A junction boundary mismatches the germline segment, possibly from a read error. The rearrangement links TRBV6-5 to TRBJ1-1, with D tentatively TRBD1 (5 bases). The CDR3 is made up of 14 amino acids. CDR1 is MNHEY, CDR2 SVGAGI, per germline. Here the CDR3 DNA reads TGTGCCAGCAGTTACGCGGCAGGGACCACTGAAGCTCTCTTT. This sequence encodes CASSYAAGTTEALF.

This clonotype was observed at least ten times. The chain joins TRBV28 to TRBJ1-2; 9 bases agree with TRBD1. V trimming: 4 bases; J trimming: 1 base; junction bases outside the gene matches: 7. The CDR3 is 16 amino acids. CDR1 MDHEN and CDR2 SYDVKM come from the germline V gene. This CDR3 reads CASSWTGESYNYGYTF. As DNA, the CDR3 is TGTGCCAGCAGTTGGACAGGGGAGTCCTATAACTATGGCTACACCTTC.

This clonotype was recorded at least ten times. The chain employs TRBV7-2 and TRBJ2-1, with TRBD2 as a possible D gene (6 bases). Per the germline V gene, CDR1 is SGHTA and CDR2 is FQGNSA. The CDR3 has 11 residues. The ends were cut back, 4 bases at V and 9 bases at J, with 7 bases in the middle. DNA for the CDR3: TGTGCCAGCAGCTCTAGCGTTGAGCAGTTCTTC. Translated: CASSSSVEQFF.

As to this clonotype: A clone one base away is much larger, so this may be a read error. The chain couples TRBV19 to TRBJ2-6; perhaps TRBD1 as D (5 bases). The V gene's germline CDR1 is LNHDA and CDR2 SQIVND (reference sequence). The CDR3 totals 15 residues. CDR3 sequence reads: CASSITASGATVLTF. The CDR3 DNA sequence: TGTGCCAGTAGTATAACCGCCTCTGGGGCCACCGTCCTGACTTTC.

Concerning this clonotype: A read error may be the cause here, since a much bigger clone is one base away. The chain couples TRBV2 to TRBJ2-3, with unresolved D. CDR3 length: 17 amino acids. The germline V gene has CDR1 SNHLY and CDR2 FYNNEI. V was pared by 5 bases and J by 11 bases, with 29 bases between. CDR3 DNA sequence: TGTGCCAGCAGTCCCCCTTACACGGTACGCGATGGTTGGGTGCAGTATTTT. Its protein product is CASSPPYTVRDGWVQYF.

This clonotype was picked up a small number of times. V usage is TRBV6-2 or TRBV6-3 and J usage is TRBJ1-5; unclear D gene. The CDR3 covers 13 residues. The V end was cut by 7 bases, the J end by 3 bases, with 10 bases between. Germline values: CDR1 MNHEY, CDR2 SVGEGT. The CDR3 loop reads CASTLWANQPQHF. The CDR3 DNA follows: TGTGCCAGCACCTTATGGGCCAATCAGCCCCAGCATTTT.

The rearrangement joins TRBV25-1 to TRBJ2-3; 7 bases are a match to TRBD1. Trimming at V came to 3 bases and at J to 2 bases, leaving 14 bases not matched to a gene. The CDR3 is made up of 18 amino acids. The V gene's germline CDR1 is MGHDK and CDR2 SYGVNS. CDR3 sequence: CASSDYLRGPENTDTQYF. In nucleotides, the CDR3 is TGTGCCAGCAGTGACTATCTTAGGGGGCCGGAGAACACAGATACGCAGTATTTT.

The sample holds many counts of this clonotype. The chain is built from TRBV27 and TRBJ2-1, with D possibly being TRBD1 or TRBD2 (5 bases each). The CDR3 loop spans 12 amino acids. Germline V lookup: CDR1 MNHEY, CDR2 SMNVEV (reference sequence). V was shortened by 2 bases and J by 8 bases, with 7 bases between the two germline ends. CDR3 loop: CASSLVGDEQFF. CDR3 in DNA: TGTGCCAGCAGTTTAGTGGGGGATGAGCAGTTCTTC.

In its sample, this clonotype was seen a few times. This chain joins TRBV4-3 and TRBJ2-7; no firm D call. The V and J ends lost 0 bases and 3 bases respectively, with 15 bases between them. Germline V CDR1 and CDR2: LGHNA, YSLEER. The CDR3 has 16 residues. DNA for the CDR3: TGCGCCAGCAGCCAAGATATGACTCAAAGGTACTACGAGCAGTACTTC. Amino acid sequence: CASSQDMTQRYYEQYF.

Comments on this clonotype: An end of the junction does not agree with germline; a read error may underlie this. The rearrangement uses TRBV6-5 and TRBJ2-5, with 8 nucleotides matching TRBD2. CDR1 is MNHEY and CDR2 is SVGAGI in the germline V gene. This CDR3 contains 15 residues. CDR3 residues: CASGYRGRRQETQYF. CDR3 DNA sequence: TGTGCCAGCGGTTACCGCGGGAGGCGTCAAGAGACCCAGTACTTC.

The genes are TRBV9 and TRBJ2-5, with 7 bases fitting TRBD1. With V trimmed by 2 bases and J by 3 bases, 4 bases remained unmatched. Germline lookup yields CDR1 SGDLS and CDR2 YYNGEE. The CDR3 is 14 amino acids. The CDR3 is CASSVAGTEETQYF. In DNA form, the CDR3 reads TGTGCCAGCAGCGTGGCTGGGACAGAAGAGACCCAGTACTTC.

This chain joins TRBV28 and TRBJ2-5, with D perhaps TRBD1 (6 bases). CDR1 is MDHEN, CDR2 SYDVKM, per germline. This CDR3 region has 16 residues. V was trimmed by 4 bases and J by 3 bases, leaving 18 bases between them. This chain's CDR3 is CASSSRDISTKETQYF. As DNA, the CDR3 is TGTGCCAGCAGTTCCCGGGACATTTCGACCAAAGAGACCCAGTACTTC.

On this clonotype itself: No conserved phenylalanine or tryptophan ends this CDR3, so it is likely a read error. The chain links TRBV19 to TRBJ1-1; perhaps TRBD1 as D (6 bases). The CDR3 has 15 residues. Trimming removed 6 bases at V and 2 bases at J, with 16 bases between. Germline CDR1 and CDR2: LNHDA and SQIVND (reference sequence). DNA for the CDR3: TGTGCCAGTAGGGGACAATGGGGCCCAAACACTGAAGCTTTCCTT. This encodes CASRGQWGPNTEAFL.

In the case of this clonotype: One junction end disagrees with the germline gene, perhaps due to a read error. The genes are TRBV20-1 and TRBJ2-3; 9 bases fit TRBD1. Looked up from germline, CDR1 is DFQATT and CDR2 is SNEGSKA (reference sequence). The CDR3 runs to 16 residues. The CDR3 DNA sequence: TGCAGTGCTGGAGATCGAGGAGGGACAGGGCTAGATACGCAGTATTTT. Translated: CSAGDRGGTGLDTQYF.

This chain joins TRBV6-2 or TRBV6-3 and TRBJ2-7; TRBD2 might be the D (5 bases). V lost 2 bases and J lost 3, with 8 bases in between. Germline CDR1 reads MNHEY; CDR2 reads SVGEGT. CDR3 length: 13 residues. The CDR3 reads CASSYEGFYEQYF. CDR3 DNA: TGTGCCAGCAGTTACGAGGGTTTCTACGAGCAGTACTTC.

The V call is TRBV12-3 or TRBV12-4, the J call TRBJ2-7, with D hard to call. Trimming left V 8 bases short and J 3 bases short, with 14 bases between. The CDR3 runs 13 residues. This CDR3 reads CASGPVDGYEQYF. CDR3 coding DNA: TGTGCCAGCGGGCCTGTGGACGGCTACGAGCAGTACTTC.

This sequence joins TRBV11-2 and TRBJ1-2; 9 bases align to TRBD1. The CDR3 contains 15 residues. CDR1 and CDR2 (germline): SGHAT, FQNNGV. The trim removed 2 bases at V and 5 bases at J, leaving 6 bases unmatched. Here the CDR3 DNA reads TGTGCCAGCAGCTTAAGCTGGACAGGGGCATATGGCTACACCTTC. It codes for CASSLSWTGAYGYTF.

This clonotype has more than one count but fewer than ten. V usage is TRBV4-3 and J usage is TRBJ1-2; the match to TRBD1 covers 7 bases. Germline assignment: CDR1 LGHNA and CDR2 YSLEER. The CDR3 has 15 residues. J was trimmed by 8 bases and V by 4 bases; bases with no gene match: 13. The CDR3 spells CASSPSIKGDSGYTF. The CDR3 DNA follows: TGCGCCAGCAGCCCATCCATCAAGGGGGACAGCGGCTACACCTTC.